This record concerns one TCR beta chain sequence. The CDR3 contains 14 residues. Germline V lookup: CDR1 MNHEY, CDR2 SMNVEV (reference sequence). V shed 5 bases, J shed 4 bases, and the junction held 7 bases outside the gene matches. This record comes from a study of blood T cell repertoires in COVID-19. The data were produced by immunoSEQ multiplex PCR, yet TCRdb's version contains in-frame clones alone and is incomplete. The sample has 200,000 to 250,000 clones, roughly 84% seen once. The sequence derives from a woman between 40 and 50 years old who had recovered from COVID-19. Sequencing was carried out using PBMCs or T cells enriched from blood (not recorded which). This chain uses TRBV27 with TRBJ2-7; 8 bases fit TRBD1. CDR3 in amino acids: CASSQFRGPYEQYF. Written as DNA, the CDR3 is TGTGCCAGCAGTCAATTCAGGGGGCCTTACGAGCAGTACTTC.